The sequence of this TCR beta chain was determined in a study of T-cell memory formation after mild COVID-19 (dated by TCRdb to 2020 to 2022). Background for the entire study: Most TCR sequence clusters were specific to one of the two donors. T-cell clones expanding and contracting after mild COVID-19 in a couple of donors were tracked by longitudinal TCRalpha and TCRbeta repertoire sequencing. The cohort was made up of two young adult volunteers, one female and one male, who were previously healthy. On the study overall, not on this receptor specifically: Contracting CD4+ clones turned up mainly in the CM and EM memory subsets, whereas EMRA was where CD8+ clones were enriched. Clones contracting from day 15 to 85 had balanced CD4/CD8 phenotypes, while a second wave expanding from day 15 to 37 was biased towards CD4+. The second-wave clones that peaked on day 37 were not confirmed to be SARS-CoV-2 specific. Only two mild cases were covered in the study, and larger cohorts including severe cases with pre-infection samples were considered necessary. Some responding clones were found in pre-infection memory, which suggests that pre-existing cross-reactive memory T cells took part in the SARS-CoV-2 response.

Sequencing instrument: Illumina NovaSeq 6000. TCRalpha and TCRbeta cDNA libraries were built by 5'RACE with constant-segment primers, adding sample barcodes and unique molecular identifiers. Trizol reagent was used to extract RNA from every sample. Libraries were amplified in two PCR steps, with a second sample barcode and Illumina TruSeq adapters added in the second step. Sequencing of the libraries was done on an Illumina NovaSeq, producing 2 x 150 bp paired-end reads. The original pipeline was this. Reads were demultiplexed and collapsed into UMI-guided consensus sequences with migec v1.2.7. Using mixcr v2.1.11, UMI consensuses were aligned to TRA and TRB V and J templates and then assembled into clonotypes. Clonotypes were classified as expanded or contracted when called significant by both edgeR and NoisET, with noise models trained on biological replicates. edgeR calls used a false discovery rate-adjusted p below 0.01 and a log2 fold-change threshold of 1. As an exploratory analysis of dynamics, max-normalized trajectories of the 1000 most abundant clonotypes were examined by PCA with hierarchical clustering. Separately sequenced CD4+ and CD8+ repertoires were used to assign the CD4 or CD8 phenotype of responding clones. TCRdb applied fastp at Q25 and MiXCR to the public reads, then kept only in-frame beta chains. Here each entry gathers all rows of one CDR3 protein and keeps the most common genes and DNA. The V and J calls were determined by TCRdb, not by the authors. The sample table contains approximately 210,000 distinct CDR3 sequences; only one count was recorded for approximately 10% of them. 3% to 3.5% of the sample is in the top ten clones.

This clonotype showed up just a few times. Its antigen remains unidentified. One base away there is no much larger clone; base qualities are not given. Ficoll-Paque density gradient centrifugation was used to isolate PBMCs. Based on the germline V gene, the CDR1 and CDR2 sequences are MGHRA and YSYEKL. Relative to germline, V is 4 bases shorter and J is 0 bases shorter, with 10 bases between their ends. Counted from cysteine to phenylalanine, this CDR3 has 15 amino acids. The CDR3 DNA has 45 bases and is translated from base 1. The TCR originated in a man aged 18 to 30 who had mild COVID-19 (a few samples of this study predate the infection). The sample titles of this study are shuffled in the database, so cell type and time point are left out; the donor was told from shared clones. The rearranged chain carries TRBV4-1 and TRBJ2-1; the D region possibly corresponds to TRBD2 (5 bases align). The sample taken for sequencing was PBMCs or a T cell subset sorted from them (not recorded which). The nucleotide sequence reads TGCGCCAGCAGCCTCCCGGGGATCTCCTACAATGAGCAGTTCTTC. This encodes CASSLPGISYNEQFF.